These 27 T cell receptor beta chains were all obtained from the same sample, sequenced in a study of blood T cell repertoires in COVID-19. Profiling relied on immunoSEQ multiplex PCR, and the TCRdb table lists in-frame clones only, not all of them. The table records 290,000 or so clones, roughly nine tenths of them present only once. Material for sequencing was peripheral blood. These receptors came from a woman aged 25 to 39 with COVID-19, enrolled during active disease.

The rearrangement links TRBV25-1 to TRBJ2-2; TRBD1 is a possible D gene (6 bases). Per germline, CDR1 MGHDK and CDR2 SYGVNS. The CDR3 loop spans 16 amino acids. V was cut by 3 bases and J by 2 bases, with 13 bases left in between. For the CDR3, the DNA is TGTGCCAGCAGTGACGCCCGACAGGCCAACACCGGGGAGCTGTTTTTT. This gives the protein CASSDARQANTGELFF.

This sequence joins TRBV5-4 and TRBJ2-5; TRBD2 agrees at 7 bases. The germline V gene encodes CDR1 SGHNT and CDR2 YYREEE (reference sequence). The V gene end was trimmed by 4 bases and the J gene end by 2 bases; junction bases not matched to a gene: 8. The CDR3 is 15 amino acids. CDR3 residues: CASSQELATQETQYF. The CDR3 DNA reads as TGTGCCAGCAGCCAAGAACTAGCGACACAAGAGACCCAGTACTTC.

This chain links TRBV28 with TRBJ1-1, with TRBD1 matching over 7 bases. The CDR3 runs 13 residues. Looked up from germline, CDR1 is MDHEN and CDR2 is SYDVKM. V was clipped by 2 bases and J by 6 bases; unmatched bases: 3. CDR3 coding DNA: TGTGCCAGCAGTTTAATTCAGGGGGCTGAAGCTTTCTTT. As protein: CASSLIQGAEAFF.

The J gene is TRBJ2-7, the V gene TRBV28; a weak D match, TRBD1 (6 bases). CDR1 is MDHEN, CDR2 SYDVKM, per germline. Between the trimmed V and J ends, which lost 3 bases and 2 bases, there was a span of 20 bases. The CDR3 loop spans 17 amino acids. CDR3 DNA: TGTGCCAGCAGTTTTGAACAGGGAAGGCCCTCGGCCTACGAGCAGTACTTC. Protein: CASSFEQGRPSAYEQYF.

This clone was detected only once. The J gene is TRBJ1-1, the V gene TRBV29-1; TRBD1 matches 9 bases. CDR1 is SQVTM and CDR2 is ANQGSEA in the germline V gene. The CDR3 length is 11 residues. After removal of 7 bases from V and 7 bases from J, the junction contained 4 bases not matched to a gene. The CDR3 DNA reads as TGCAGCGCCGGACAGGGGCATGAAGCTTTCTTT. Its protein is CSAGQGHEAFF.

The chain is built from TRBV27 and TRBJ1-1; tentative D call: TRBD1 (6 bases). CDR1 MNHEY and CDR2 SMNVEV come from the germline V gene (reference sequence). The CDR3 has 15 residues. Trimming pared 0 bases from V and 1 base from J, leaving 9 bases between. The CDR3 DNA sequence: TGTGCCAGCAGTTTATCGCAGGGGACGAACACTGAAGCTTTCTTT. This gives the protein CASSLSQGTNTEAFF.

The chain combines TRBV14 with TRBJ2-5; D gene ambiguous. CDR1 is SGHDN, CDR2 FVKESK, per germline. V lost 0 bases, J lost 5 bases, and 7 bases lay in between. This CDR3 is 13 amino acids long. The CDR3, as DNA: TGTGCCAGCAGCCAAGATTCCGGGGAGACCCAGTACTTC. It encodes CASSQDSGETQYF. The complete variable domain, with remaining parts taken from reference TRBV14 and TRBJ2-5, reads EAGVTQFPSHSVIEKGQTVTLRCDPISGHDNLYWYRRVMGKEIKFLLHFVKESKQDESGMPNNRFLAERTGGTYSTLKVQPAELEDSGVYFCASSQDSGETQYFGPGTRLLVL.

The chain joins TRBV27 to TRBJ1-2; D call uncertain. The CDR3 contains 15 residues. Germline V gene data show CDR1 as MNHEY and CDR2 as SMNVEV (reference sequence). The ends were cut back, 2 bases at V and 4 bases at J, with 14 bases in the middle. The CDR3 sequence is CASSLRPDSPYGYTF. The CDR3 DNA follows: TGTGCCAGCAGTTTAAGGCCAGACTCACCCTATGGCTACACCTTC.

The chain uses TRBV18 and TRBJ2-1; 14 positions match TRBD2. This CDR3 region has 17 residues. With 2 bases clipped from V and 7 bases from J, the junction kept 7 bases outside the gene matches. Germline V gives CDR1 KGHSH, CDR2 LQKENI. Here the CDR3 reads CASSPKPGLAGENEQFF. CDR3 in DNA: TGTGCCAGCTCACCAAAACCGGGACTAGCGGGAGAAAATGAGCAGTTCTTC.

The rearrangement uses TRBV19 and TRBJ1-4, with a tentative D call TRBD1 (6 bases). CDR3 length equals 15 residues. Trimming removed 5 bases at V and 5 bases at J, with 15 bases between. Germline values: CDR1 LNHDA, CDR2 SQIVND (reference sequence). The CDR3 reads CASSLTGSLNEKLFF. The CDR3 region has the DNA TGTGCCAGTAGTCTAACAGGGTCCCTCAATGAAAAACTGTTTTTT. Full variable domain (outside the CDR3, taken from reference TRBV19 and TRBJ1-4): DGGITQSPKYLFRKEGQNVTLSCEQNLNHDAMYWYRQDPGQGLRLIYYSQIVNDFQKGDIAEGYSVSREKKESFPLTVTSAQKNPTAFYLCASSLTGSLNEKLFFGSGTQLSVL.

V gene TRBV18 combines with J gene TRBJ2-4; D is possibly TRBD1 (6 bases). The V and J ends lost 6 bases and 8 bases respectively, with 17 bases between them. The CDR3 extends over 14 amino acids. Germline CDR1 reads KGHSH; CDR2 reads LQKENI. CDR3 nucleotide sequence: TGTGCCAGCTCGCTATCCATGGACAGCGACATTCAGTACTTC. Translated, it gives CASSLSMDSDIQYF.

This clone was observed a handful of times. CDR3 region: CASSPSGANTGELFF. The CDR3 nucleotides are TGCGCCAGCAGTCCTAGCGGGGCGAACACCGGGGAGCTGTTTTTT. The V call is TRBV10-2, the J call TRBJ2-2; 9 bases line up with TRBD2. Trimming at V came to 5 bases and at J to 0 bases, leaving 1 base not matched to a gene. Per the germline V gene, CDR1 is WSHSY and CDR2 is SAAADI. This CDR3 is 15 amino acids long.

The chain joins TRBV6-5 to TRBJ1-1; TRBD1 matches at 8 bases. The CDR3 consists of 15 residues. Trimming removed 0 bases from V and 1 base from J; junction bases left unmatched: 1. Germline CDR1 reads MNHEY; CDR2 reads SVGAGI. CDR3 DNA sequence: TGTGCCAGCAGTTACTCCGACAGGGGGAACACTGAAGCTTTCTTT. Amino acids: CASSYSDRGNTEAFF.

In its sample, this clone was seen a few times. The chain joins TRBV5-1 to TRBJ2-2; TRBD1 aligns across 8 bases. There are 16 residues in the CDR3. V trimming: 1 base; J trimming: 1 base; junction bases outside the gene matches: 3. Germline CDR1 SGHRS, CDR2 YFSETQ. The CDR3 protein is CASSLRQGKNTGELFF. In DNA, the CDR3 is TGCGCCAGCAGCTTGAGACAGGGGAAGAACACCGGGGAGCTGTTTTTT.

The chain joins TRBV14 to TRBJ2-7; no reliable D call. The CDR3 length is 15 residues. The germline gives CDR1 SGHDN, CDR2 FVKESK. V lost 1 base, J lost 0 bases, and 10 bases lay in between. This CDR3 is CASSQVVRSSYEQYF. CDR3 sequence (DNA): TGTGCCAGCAGCCAAGTTGTGCGGAGCTCCTACGAGCAGTACTTC.

The V call is TRBV7-9, the J call TRBJ1-2, with D uncertain. The germline CDR1 and CDR2 sequences are SEHNR and FQNEAQ (reference sequence). V was shortened by 3 bases and J by 4 bases, with 12 bases between the two germline ends. The CDR3 is made up of 14 amino acids. CDR3 coding DNA: TGTGCCAGCAGCTTTAGCGCGGGCCTCTATGGCTACACCTTC. Its translation: CASSFSAGLYGYTF.

This clone was observed once. The rearrangement uses TRBV5-4 and TRBJ1-1; D gene ambiguous. Germline V gene data show CDR1 as SGHNT and CDR2 as YYREEE (reference sequence). The CDR3 totals 14 residues. V was cut by 0 bases and J by 1 base, with 7 bases left in between. CDR3 sequence reads: CASSLGRGNTEAFF. In DNA, the CDR3 is TGTGCCAGCAGCTTGGGACGGGGGAACACTGAAGCTTTCTTT.

The chain links TRBV5-1 to TRBJ1-6, with a tentative D call TRBD1 (5 bases). This CDR3 is built from 13 residues. Trimming shortened V by 0 bases and J by 7 bases, and 5 bases separated the two germline ends. CDR1 and CDR2 from the germline V gene are SGHRS and YFSETQ. CDR3 region: CASSLDRNSPLHF. CDR3 sequence (DNA): TGCGCCAGCAGCTTGGACAGGAATTCACCCCTCCACTTT.

This clone has just one count. J is TRBJ1-1 and V is TRBV7-2, with TRBD1 as a possible D gene (5 bases). Trimming removed 5 bases at V and 2 bases at J, with 9 bases between. Germline V gives CDR1 SGHTA, CDR2 FQGNSA. The CDR3 length is 13 residues. CDR3 nucleotide sequence: TGTGCCAGCAGCCCTGGGGCCAACACTGAAGCTTTCTTT. This encodes CASSPGANTEAFF.

V gene TRBV5-1 combines with J gene TRBJ2-7; 9 nucleotides line up with TRBD2. The germline V gene encodes CDR1 SGHRS and CDR2 YFSETQ. V dropped 0 bases and J dropped 7; count of bases not matched to a gene: 8. This CDR3 spans 15 amino acids. The DNA for the CDR3 is TGCGCCAGCAGCTTGGAATTAGCGGGAGTGCTTGAGCAGTACTTC. It specifies CASSLELAGVLEQYF.

V and J are TRBV24-1 and TRBJ2-3, with D possibly TRBD1 on 5 matching bases. This CDR3 region has 15 residues. Germline V gene sequence: CDR1 KGHDR, CDR2 SFDVKD. Trimming left V 6 bases short and J 4 bases short, with 16 bases between. The CDR3 DNA follows: TGTGCCACCAGTTTAGGGGAAAGCGCTCCAGATACGCAGTATTTT. Translated, it gives CATSLGESAPDTQYF.

This clone was recorded only once. The gene calls are TRBV3-1 (or the pseudogene TRBV3-2) and TRBJ2-7, with TRBD2 matching over 8 bases. The CDR3 runs 14 residues. Looked up from germline, CDR1 is LGHDT and CDR2 is YNNKEL (reference sequence). With V trimmed by 3 bases and J by 2 bases, 3 bases remained unmatched. CDR3 region: CASSQIAGTYEQYF. The DNA of the CDR3 is TGTGCCAGCAGCCAGATAGCGGGGACCTACGAGCAGTACTTC.

The V call is TRBV28, the J call TRBJ2-1; the D gene is possibly TRBD2 (6 bases). The CDR3 runs to 13 residues. Germline loops: CDR1 MDHEN, CDR2 SYDVKM. Trimming removed 5 bases at V and 9 bases at J, with 14 bases between. The CDR3 here is CASSPSTSSEQFF. The DNA for the CDR3 is TGTGCCAGCAGTCCCTCGACTAGTTCTGAGCAGTTCTTC. Together with reference TRBV28 and TRBJ2-1, the CDR3 gives the full variable domain: DVKVTQSSRYLVKRTGEKVFLECVQDMDHENMFWYRQDPGLGLRLIYFSYDVKMKEKGDIPEGYSVSREKKERFSLILESASTNQTSMYLCASSPSTSSEQFFGPGTRLTVL.

The chain combines TRBV16 with TRBJ2-6; a weak D match, TRBD1 (6 bases). The V gene's germline CDR1 is KGHSY and CDR2 FQNENV. The CDR3 has 17 residues. The ends were cut back, 2 bases at V and 2 bases at J, with 13 bases in the middle. The CDR3 reads CASSQTQPGAGANVLTF. The CDR3 region has the DNA TGTGCCAGCAGCCAAACACAACCAGGGGCTGGGGCCAACGTCCTGACTTTC.

The CDR3: CASSDPGIFGAFF. The CDR3 DNA is TGTGCCAGCAGTGACCCAGGGATCTTCGGGGCTTTCTTT. The rearrangement joins TRBV6-1 to TRBJ1-1; D might be TRBD1 (5 bases). Germline CDR1 reads MNHNS; CDR2 reads SASEGT. Between the trimmed V and J ends, which lost 3 bases and 11 bases, there was a span of 16 bases. CDR3 length equals 13 residues.

The chain carries TRBV5-1 and TRBJ2-7, with 12 positions matching TRBD2. Germline V lookup: CDR1 SGHRS, CDR2 YFSETQ. This CDR3 contains 15 residues. With 4 bases clipped from V and 7 bases from J, the junction kept 9 bases outside the gene matches. In DNA form, the CDR3 reads TGCGCCAGCAGCCCGCTGACTAGCGGGAGTGGAGAGCAGTACTTC. This translates into CASSPLTSGSGEQYF.

J is TRBJ2-1 and V is TRBV6-7, with D perhaps TRBD2 (6 bases). TRBV6-7 is an open reading frame, and its role is uncertain. The CDR3 has 14 amino acids. V was shortened by 5 bases and J by 7 bases, with 15 bases between the two germline ends. This CDR3 reads CASSLPGLPNEQFF. The CDR3 DNA reads TGTGCCAGCAGTCTCCCGGGACTCCCGAATGAGCAGTTCTTC.